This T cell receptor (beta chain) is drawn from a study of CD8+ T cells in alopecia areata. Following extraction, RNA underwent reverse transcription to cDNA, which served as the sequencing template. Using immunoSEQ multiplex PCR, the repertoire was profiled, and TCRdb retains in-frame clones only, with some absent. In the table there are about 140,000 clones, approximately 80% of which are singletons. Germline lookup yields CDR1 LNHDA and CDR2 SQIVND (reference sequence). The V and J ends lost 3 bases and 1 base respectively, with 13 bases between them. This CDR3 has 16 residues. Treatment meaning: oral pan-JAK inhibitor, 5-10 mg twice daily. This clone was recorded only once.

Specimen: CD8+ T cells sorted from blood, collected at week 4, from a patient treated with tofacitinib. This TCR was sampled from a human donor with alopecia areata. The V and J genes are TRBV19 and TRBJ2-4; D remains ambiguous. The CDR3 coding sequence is TGTGCCAGTAGTATGCACAGCTTCTGGGCCAAAAACATTCAGTACTTC. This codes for CASSMHSFWAKNIQYF.